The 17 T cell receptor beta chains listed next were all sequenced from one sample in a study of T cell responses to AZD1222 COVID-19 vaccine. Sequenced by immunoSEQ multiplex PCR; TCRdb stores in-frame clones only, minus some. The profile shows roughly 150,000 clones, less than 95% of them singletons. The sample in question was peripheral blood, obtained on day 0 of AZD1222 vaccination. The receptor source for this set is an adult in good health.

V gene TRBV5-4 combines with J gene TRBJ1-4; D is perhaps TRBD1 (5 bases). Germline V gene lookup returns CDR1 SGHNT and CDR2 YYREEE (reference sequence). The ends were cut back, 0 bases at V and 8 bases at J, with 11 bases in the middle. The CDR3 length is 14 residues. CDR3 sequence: CASSLERGIEKLFF. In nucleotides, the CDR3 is TGTGCCAGCAGCTTGGAGCGGGGGATCGAAAAACTGTTTTTT.

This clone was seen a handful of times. The CDR3 DNA reads as TGTGCCAGCAAGGGGGACATCTACGAGCAGTACTTC. Translated: CASKGDIYEQYF. This chain joins TRBV2 and TRBJ2-7; D is perhaps TRBD1 (6 bases). The germline V gene encodes CDR1 SNHLY and CDR2 FYNNEI. V lost 7 bases, J lost 3 bases, and 10 bases lay in between. The CDR3 contains 12 residues.

The CDR3 nucleotides read TGTGCCAGCAGTTTTGTAGGGTTCAATGAGCAGTTCTTC. Translating gives CASSFVGFNEQFF. The J gene is TRBJ2-1, the V gene TRBV12-3 or TRBV12-4, with D hard to call. V lost 3 bases and J lost 6, with 9 bases in between. CDR3 length: 13 amino acids.

This CDR3 is CASSQLSGGAYNEQFF. The CDR3 DNA sequence: TGTGCCAGCAGCCAACTTAGCGGGGGGGCCTACAATGAGCAGTTCTTC. V usage is TRBV4-2 and J usage is TRBJ2-1, with 11 bases fitting TRBD2. The CDR3 is 16 amino acids. CDR1 and CDR2 from the germline V gene are LGHNA and YNFKEQ. J was trimmed by 2 bases and V by 2 bases; bases with no gene match: 2.

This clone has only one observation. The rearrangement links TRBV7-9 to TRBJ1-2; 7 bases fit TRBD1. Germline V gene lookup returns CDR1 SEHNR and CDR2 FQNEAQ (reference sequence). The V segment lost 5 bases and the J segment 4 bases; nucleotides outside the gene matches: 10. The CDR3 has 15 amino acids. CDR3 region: CASSPRQGDLYGYTF. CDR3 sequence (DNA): TGTGCCAGCAGCCCCCGACAGGGCGACCTCTATGGCTACACCTTC.

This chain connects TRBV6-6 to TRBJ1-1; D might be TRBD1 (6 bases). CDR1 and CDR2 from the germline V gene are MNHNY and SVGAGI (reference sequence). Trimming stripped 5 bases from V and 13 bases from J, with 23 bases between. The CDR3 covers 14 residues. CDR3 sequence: CASSHQQGGEKVFF. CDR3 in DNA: TGTGCCAGCAGTCACCAACAGGGAGGGGAGAAGGTTTTCTTT.

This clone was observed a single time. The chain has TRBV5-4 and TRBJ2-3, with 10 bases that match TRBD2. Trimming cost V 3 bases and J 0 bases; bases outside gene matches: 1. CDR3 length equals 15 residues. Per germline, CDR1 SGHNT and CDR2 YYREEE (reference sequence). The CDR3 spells CASSSTSGSTDTQYF. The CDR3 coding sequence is TGTGCCAGCAGCTCGACTAGCGGGAGCACAGATACGCAGTATTTT.

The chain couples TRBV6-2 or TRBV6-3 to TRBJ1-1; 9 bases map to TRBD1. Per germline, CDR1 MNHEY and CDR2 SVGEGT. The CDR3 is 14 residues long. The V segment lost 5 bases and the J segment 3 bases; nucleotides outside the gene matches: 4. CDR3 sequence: CASSRRTGDTEAFF. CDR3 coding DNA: TGTGCCAGCAGTCGACGGACAGGGGACACTGAAGCTTTCTTT.

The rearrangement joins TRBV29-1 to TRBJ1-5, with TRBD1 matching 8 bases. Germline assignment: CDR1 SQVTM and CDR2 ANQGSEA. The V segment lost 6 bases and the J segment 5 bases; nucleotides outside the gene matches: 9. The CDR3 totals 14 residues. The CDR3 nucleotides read TGCAGCGTGAGGACAGGGCAGGGTTATCAGCCCCAGCATTTT. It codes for CSVRTGQGYQPQHF.

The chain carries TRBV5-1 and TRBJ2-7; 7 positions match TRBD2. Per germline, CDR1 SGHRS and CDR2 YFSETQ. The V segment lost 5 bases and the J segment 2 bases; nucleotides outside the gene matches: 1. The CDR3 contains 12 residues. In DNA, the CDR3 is TGCGCCAGCAGGCGGGAGACCTACGAGCAGTACTTC. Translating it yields CASRRETYEQYF.

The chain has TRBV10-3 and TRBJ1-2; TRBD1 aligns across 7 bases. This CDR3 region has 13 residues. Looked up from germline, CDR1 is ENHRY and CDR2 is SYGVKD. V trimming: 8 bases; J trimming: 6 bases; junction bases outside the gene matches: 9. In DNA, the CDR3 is TGTGCCATCGGGGAGGGACAGCGTGATGGCTACACCTTC. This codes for CAIGEGQRDGYTF.

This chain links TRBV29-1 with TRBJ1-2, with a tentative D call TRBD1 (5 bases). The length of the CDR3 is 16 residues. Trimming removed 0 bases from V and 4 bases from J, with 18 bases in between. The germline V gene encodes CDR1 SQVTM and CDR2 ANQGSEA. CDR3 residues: CSVEEGAEDGAYGYTF. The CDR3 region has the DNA TGCAGCGTTGAAGAAGGGGCAGAGGACGGGGCCTATGGCTACACCTTC.

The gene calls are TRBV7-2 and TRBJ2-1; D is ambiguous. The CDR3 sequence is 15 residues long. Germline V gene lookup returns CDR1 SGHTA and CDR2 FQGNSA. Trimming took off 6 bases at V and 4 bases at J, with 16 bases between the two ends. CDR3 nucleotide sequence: TGTGCCAGCAGAAAACCGGGTCCTTTATACAATGAGCAGTTCTTC. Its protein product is CASRKPGPLYNEQFF. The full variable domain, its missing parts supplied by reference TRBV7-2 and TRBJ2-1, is GAGVSQSPSNKVTEKGKDVELRCDPISGHTALYWYRQSLGQGLEFLIYFQGNSAPDKSGLPSDRFSAERTGGSVSTLTIQRTQQEDSAVYLCASRKPGPLYNEQFFGPGTRLTVL.

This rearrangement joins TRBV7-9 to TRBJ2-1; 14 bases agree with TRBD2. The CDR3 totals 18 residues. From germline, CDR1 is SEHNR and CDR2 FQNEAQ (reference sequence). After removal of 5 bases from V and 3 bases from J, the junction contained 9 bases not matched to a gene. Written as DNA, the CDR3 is TGTGCCAGCAGCCCTCGCCCGACTAGCGGGAGGGACTACAATGAGCAGTTCTTC. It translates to CASSPRPTSGRDYNEQFF. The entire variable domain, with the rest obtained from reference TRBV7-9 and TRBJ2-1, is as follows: DTGVSQNPRHKITKRGQNVTFRCDPISEHNRLYWYRQTLGQGPEFLTYFQNEAQLEKSRLLSDRFSAERPKGSFSTLEIQRTEQGDSAMYLCASSPRPTSGRDYNEQFFGPGTRLTVL.

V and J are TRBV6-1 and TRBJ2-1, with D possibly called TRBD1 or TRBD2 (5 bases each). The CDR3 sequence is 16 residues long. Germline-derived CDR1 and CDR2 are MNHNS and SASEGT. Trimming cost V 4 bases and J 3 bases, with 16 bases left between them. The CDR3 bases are TGTGCCAGCAGTGTCGGCCGGGACCCCATCTACAATGAGCAGTTCTTC. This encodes CASSVGRDPIYNEQFF.

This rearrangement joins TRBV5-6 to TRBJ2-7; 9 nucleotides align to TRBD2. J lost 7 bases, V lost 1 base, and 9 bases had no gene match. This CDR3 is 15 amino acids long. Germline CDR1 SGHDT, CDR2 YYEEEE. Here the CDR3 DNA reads TGTGCCAGCAGCTTGTTGGCGGGAGGGCCGTGGGAGCAGTACTTC. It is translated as CASSLLAGGPWEQYF. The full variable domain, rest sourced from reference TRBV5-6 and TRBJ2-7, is DAGVTQSPTHLIKTRGQQVTLRCSPKSGHDTVSWYQQALGQGPQFIFQYYEEEERQRGNFPDRFSGHQFPNYSSELNVNALLLGDSALYLCASSLLAGGPWEQYFGPGTRLTVT.

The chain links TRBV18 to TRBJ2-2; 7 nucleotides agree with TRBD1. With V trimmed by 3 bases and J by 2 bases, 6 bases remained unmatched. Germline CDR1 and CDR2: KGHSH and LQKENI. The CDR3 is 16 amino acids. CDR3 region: CASSPGTVRNTGELFF. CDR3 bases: TGTGCCAGCTCACCGGGGACAGTCCGTAACACCGGGGAGCTGTTTTTT.